Below are 24 T cell receptor beta chains sequenced from a single sample in a study of early T cells in non-severe SARS-CoV-2 infection (TCRdb year 2021). The library was obtained by 5' RACE. The sequencer listed for this sample is NextSeq 500. In TCRdb, the public reads were trimmed at Q25 with fastp and aligned with MiXCR, with productive beta chains retained. When rows share a CDR3 protein, they turn into one entry using the most common DNA and genes. The sample table shows approximately 44,000 distinct CDR3 sequences, and 12% are seen once. Approximately 15% of the sample is taken by the ten largest. The sequencing sample was made of whole blood. These receptors all come from an adult who was a healthcare worker with PCR-confirmed SARS-CoV-2 infection or an uninfected control (not recorded which).

The chain has TRBV7-3 and TRBJ1-6; D perhaps matches TRBD1 (6 bases). Per the germline V gene, CDR1 is SGHTA and CDR2 is FQGTGA. This CDR3 spans 15 amino acids. Trimming stripped 2 bases from V and 3 bases from J, with 8 bases between. The CDR3 nucleotides read TGTGCCAGCAGCTTAGAGGGACACTATAATTCACCCCTCCACTTT. As protein: CASSLEGHYNSPLHF.

The table lists this clonotype with a few counts. This chain connects TRBV14 to TRBJ1-2; tentative D call: TRBD1 (6 bases). The CDR3 length is 15 residues. The germline V gene has CDR1 SGHDN and CDR2 FVKESK. With 0 bases removed from V and 5 bases from J, the gap between germline ends came to 13 bases. CDR3 in amino acids: CASSQDSQGIYGYTF. The CDR3 DNA is TGTGCCAGCAGCCAAGACTCCCAGGGGATTTATGGCTACACCTTC. Full variable domain (outside the CDR3, taken from reference TRBV14 and TRBJ1-2): EAGVTQFPSHSVIEKGQTVTLRCDPISGHDNLYWYRRVMGKEIKFLLHFVKESKQDESGMPNNRFLAERTGGTYSTLKVQPAELEDSGVYFCASSQDSQGIYGYTFGSGTRLTVV.

This clonotype has at least ten counts. CDR3 amino acids: CASSDSAGADEQYF. In nucleotides, the CDR3 is TGTGCCAGCAGTGATTCGGCGGGGGCGGACGAGCAGTACTTC. J is TRBJ2-7 and V is TRBV2, with D maybe TRBD2 (7 bases). V was shortened by 3 bases and J by 5 bases, with 14 bases between the two germline ends. From germline, CDR1 is SNHLY and CDR2 FYNNEI. This CDR3 has 14 residues.

This clonotype was seen ten or more times. CDR3 sequence reads: CASSFPVGANLPNEQFF. The CDR3 region has the DNA TGTGCCAGCAGTTTTCCTGTAGGGGCCAACCTACCGAATGAGCAGTTCTTC. This chain connects TRBV12-3 or TRBV12-4 to TRBJ2-1, with D perhaps TRBD1 (5 bases). V dropped 3 bases and J dropped 7 bases, with 22 bases sitting between them. The CDR3 is 17 residues long.

The chain has TRBV13 and TRBJ2-1, with 8 bases fitting TRBD2. V was pared by 6 bases and J by 3 bases, with 4 bases of the junction left unmatched. The germline CDR1 and CDR2 sequences are PRHDT and FYEKMQ (reference sequence). The CDR3 extends over 14 amino acids. The CDR3 DNA sequence: TGTGCCAGCAGTGCGGGGGGCTTCTACAATGAGCAGTTCTTC. Translating it yields CASSAGGFYNEQFF.

This clonotype has ten or more counts. CDR3 in amino acids: CASSLKGLRETQYF. CDR3 sequence (DNA): TGTGCCAGCAGCTTGAAGGGGTTGAGGGAGACCCAGTACTTC. The gene calls are TRBV5-4 and TRBJ2-5, with a tentative D call TRBD1 (5 bases). There are 14 residues in the CDR3. The germline gives CDR1 SGHNT, CDR2 YYREEE (reference sequence). The germline V and J ends were trimmed by 1 base and 5 bases, with 12 bases remaining between them.

The CDR3 protein is CASSAGTGMNTEAFF. The DNA of the CDR3 is TGTGCCAGCAGCGCCGGGACAGGGATGAACACTGAAGCTTTCTTT. The chain is built from TRBV5-5 and TRBJ1-1, with 9 positions matching TRBD1. CDR3 length equals 15 residues. CDR1 and CDR2 (germline): SGHKS, YYEKEE (reference sequence). The ends lost 4 bases at V and 0 bases at J; junction bases unmatched: 4.

The table lists this clonotype with a count of one. The rearrangement joins TRBV10-1 to TRBJ1-1, with D unclear. With 9 bases removed from V and 1 base from J, the gap between germline ends came to 12 bases. This CDR3 is built from 13 residues. CDR1 is WNHNN, CDR2 SYGVQD, per germline (reference sequence). The CDR3 loop reads CASRVSANTEAFF. Written as DNA, the CDR3 is TGCGCCAGTAGGGTGTCGGCGAACACTGAAGCTTTCTTT.

This clonotype showed up many times. The genes are TRBV5-1 and TRBJ1-1, with D possibly TRBD1 on 5 matching bases. From germline, CDR1 is SGHRS and CDR2 YFSETQ. CDR3 length equals 13 residues. V lost 3 bases to trimming and J lost 4 bases, with 10 bases between them. CDR3 sequence: CASSSAGLTEAFF. The CDR3 DNA is TGCGCCAGCAGCTCGGCGGGGCTCACTGAAGCTTTCTTT.

The rearrangement uses TRBV9 and TRBJ2-1; possibly TRBD2 for D (5 bases). The CDR3 extends over 12 amino acids. V lost 4 bases, J lost 10 bases, and 12 bases lay in between. From germline, CDR1 is SGDLS and CDR2 YYNGEE. The CDR3 DNA reads TGTGCCAGCAGCTTGGACTTGAGGGAGCAGTTCTTC. Translation: CASSLDLREQFF.

This clonotype was seen a few times. The V and J genes are TRBV7-9 and TRBJ2-3, with TRBD2 matching 9 bases. Germline V gene data show CDR1 as SEHNR and CDR2 as FQNEAQ (reference sequence). The junction had 12 bases not matched to a gene; V was cut back by 5 bases and J by 6 bases. The CDR3 has 16 amino acids. The CDR3 bases are TGTGCCAGCAGCCGCTCCGCGGGAGGGTCGAGGGATACGCAGTATTTT. Its protein is CASSRSAGGSRDTQYF. Based on the CDR3 plus reference TRBV7-9 and TRBJ2-3, the full variable domain is DTGVSQNPRHKITKRGQNVTFRCDPISEHNRLYWYRQTLGQGPEFLTYFQNEAQLEKSRLLSDRFSAERPKGSFSTLEIQRTEQGDSAMYLCASSRSAGGSRDTQYFGPGTRLTVL.

The chain combines TRBV7-2 with TRBJ1-2; 8 bases match TRBD1. The CDR3 runs 14 residues. Germline V lookup: CDR1 SGHTA, CDR2 FQGNSA. V gave up 2 bases and J gave up 8 bases; unmatched junction bases: 7. The CDR3 spells CASSLLQGADGYTF. The CDR3 DNA sequence: TGTGCCAGCAGCTTACTCCAGGGGGCGGACGGCTACACCTTC.

This clonotype was counted at least ten times. The chain carries TRBV11-1 and TRBJ2-5; D is ambiguous. The CDR3 sequence is 13 residues long. V lost 5 bases to trimming and J lost 5 bases, with 12 bases between them. Germline V gene data show CDR1 as SGHAT and CDR2 as FQDESV (reference sequence). CDR3 sequence: CASSRRSRETQYF. The CDR3 DNA reads TGTGCCAGCAGCCGTCGCTCGAGGGAGACCCAGTACTTC.

The chain links TRBV10-3 to TRBJ2-7; 7 nucleotides match TRBD1. J gave up 0 bases and V 10 bases, and 9 bases lay outside the gene matches. The germline V gene encodes CDR1 ENHRY and CDR2 SYGVKD. The length of the CDR3 is 14 residues. This CDR3 is CATIRDSSSYEQYF. CDR3 bases: TGTGCCACAATCCGGGACAGTAGCTCCTACGAGCAGTACTTC.

This clonotype was picked up many times. The genes are TRBV12-3 or TRBV12-4 and TRBJ2-6, with D tentatively TRBD1 (5 bases). The CDR3 is made up of 15 amino acids. V was trimmed by 5 bases and J by 4 bases, leaving 12 bases between them. CDR3 in DNA: TGTGCCAGCAGTGGGTTACAGGTGGGGGCCAACGTCCTGACTTTC. Its protein is CASSGLQVGANVLTF.

This clonotype was counted ten times or more. The chain joins TRBV7-8 to TRBJ2-1; 9 nucleotides match TRBD2. The CDR3 loop spans 16 amino acids. The germline V gene has CDR1 SGHVS and CDR2 FQNEAQ. Trimming removed 5 bases from V and 4 bases from J; junction bases left unmatched: 9. Here the CDR3 DNA reads TGTGCCAGCAGCCCCTCTGCGGGGGGGATTTACAATGAGCAGTTCTTC. It is translated as CASSPSAGGIYNEQFF.

The rearrangement uses TRBV6-5 and TRBJ1-2; D gene unclear. Trimming cost V 0 bases and J 4 bases, with 6 bases left between them. The germline gives CDR1 MNHEY, CDR2 SVGAGI. The CDR3 consists of 13 residues. The chain's CDR3 is CASSYSKSYGYTF. The CDR3 DNA sequence: TGTGCCAGCAGTTACTCGAAAAGCTATGGCTACACCTTC.

This clonotype occurred many times. CDR3 bases: TGTGCCAGCAGTATGGGGACTTACAATGAGCAGTTCTTC. It codes for CASSMGTYNEQFF. V is TRBV21-1 and J is TRBJ2-1; TRBD2 reflects the table's D call only, with no check against the DNA. TRBV21-1 is flagged as a pseudogene. CDR3 size: 13 residues.

V is TRBV6-5 and J is TRBJ1-1; D gene unclear. CDR1 is MNHEY and CDR2 is SVGAGI in the germline V gene. With 6 bases removed from V and 1 base from J, the gap between germline ends came to 12 bases. The length of the CDR3 is 14 residues. The DNA of the CDR3 is TGTGCCAGCAGGGAGCATTCCAGGAACACTGAAGCTTTCTTT. Amino acid sequence: CASREHSRNTEAFF.

The chain joins TRBV11-3 to TRBJ2-3, with 9 bases matching TRBD2. Germline trimming cut 1 base from V and 14 bases from J; bases unmatched to any gene: 7. The germline V gene has CDR1 SGHNT and CDR2 YENEEA. This CDR3 contains 13 residues. DNA for the CDR3: TGTGCCAGCAGCTTAGGTGGCGGGGGGGCGCCGTATTTT. Translation gives CASSLGGGGAPYF.

The J gene is TRBJ2-1, the V gene TRBV2; D unresolved. This CDR3 region has 10 residues. Trimming pared 8 bases from V and 4 bases from J, leaving 3 bases between. Germline-derived CDR1 and CDR2 are SNHLY and FYNNEI. The CDR3 DNA follows: TGTGCCAGCCTATACAATGAGCAGTTCTTC. It specifies CASLYNEQFF.

This chain links TRBV4-2 with TRBJ2-3; D call uncertain. Trimming took off 4 bases at V and 0 bases at J, with 5 bases between the two ends. Germline CDR1 reads LGHNA; CDR2 reads YNFKEQ. The CDR3 is 13 amino acids. CDR3 coding DNA: TGTGCCAGCAGCCTTCAAAGCACAGATACGCAGTATTTT. Amino acid sequence: CASSLQSTDTQYF.

In its sample, this clonotype was seen a few times. The V call is TRBV28, the J call TRBJ1-1; D is uncertain. This CDR3 comprises 13 residues. Between the trimmed V and J ends, which lost 3 bases and 6 bases, there was a span of 11 bases. The germline V gene has CDR1 MDHEN and CDR2 SYDVKM. CDR3 in DNA: TGTGCCAGCAGTTTCGCCAGACGAGCTGAAGCTTTCTTT. It encodes CASSFARRAEAFF.

This clonotype was found many times. V and J are TRBV3-1 and TRBJ2-5; 9 bases fit TRBD2. CDR3 length: 17 amino acids. The J segment lost 3 bases and the V segment lost 0 bases, leaving 8 bases of the junction unmatched. The germline gives CDR1 LGHDT, CDR2 YNNKEL (reference sequence). The CDR3: CASSQDQREALEETQYF. The CDR3 bases are TGTGCCAGCAGCCAAGACCAGCGGGAGGCTCTGGAAGAGACCCAGTACTTC.